What follows are 8 T cell receptor beta chains derived from one specimen sequenced in a study of long-term antiretroviral therapy in people with HIV. The immunoSEQ assay was v3.0, run at survey level. Here immunoSEQ multiplex PCR was the method, and the copy in TCRdb shows in-frame clones only, minus some. The repertoire holds tens of thousands of clones, with around 85% as singletons. The source was unsorted PBMCs, collected 0.8 years before starting antiretroviral therapy. Source of these receptors: a man younger than 35 with HIV.

This clone was seen once. V and J are TRBV7-3 and TRBJ2-5; possible D gene TRBD2, 6 bases. CDR1 and CDR2 from the germline V gene are SGHTA and FQGTGA. The CDR3 has 14 residues. V gave up 4 bases and J gave up 5 bases, with 14 bases separating them. In DNA, the CDR3 is TGTGCCAGCAGCTCGGGACTGGCAGGGGAGACCCAGTACTTC. Translating it yields CASSSGLAGETQYF. Drawing the rest from reference TRBV7-3 and TRBJ2-5, the complete variable domain is GAGVSQTPSNKVTEKGKYVELRCDPISGHTALYWYRQSLGQGPEFLIYFQGTGAADDSGLPNDRFFAVRPEGSVSTLKIQRTERGDSAVYLCASSSGLAGETQYFGPGTRLLVL.

The chain is built from TRBV5-4 and TRBJ1-2; TRBD1 matches at 8 bases. V lost 1 base and J lost 8; bases outside the gene matches: 10. There are 15 residues in the CDR3. The V gene's germline CDR1 is SGHNT and CDR2 YYREEE (reference sequence). The CDR3 DNA reads as TGTGCCAGCAGCTTGATGTCTGCCAGGGGGCCCGGCTACACCTTC. Translation: CASSLMSARGPGYTF.

The chain has TRBV30 and TRBJ1-2; D call uncertain. The CDR3 runs 12 residues. V was pared by 8 bases and J by 3 bases, with 13 bases between. Germline assignment: CDR1 GTSNPN and CDR2 SVGIG (reference sequence). The CDR3 sequence is CAAGEIDYGYTF. Written as DNA, the CDR3 is TGTGCCGCAGGAGAAATCGACTATGGCTACACCTTC.

V usage is TRBV6-4 and J usage is TRBJ2-3; 7 nucleotides line up with TRBD1. The CDR3 is 15 residues long. Germline CDR1 reads MRHNA; CDR2 reads SNTAGT. V gave up 8 bases and J gave up 2 bases; unmatched junction bases: 10. In DNA form, the CDR3 reads TGTGCCAGCGCGACGGGACAGCATTCCACAGATACGCAGTATTTT. Protein: CASATGQHSTDTQYF.

The chain recombines TRBV18 with TRBJ2-1; 7 positions match TRBD1. The CDR3 runs to 14 residues. Germline V lookup: CDR1 KGHSH, CDR2 LQKENI. J was trimmed by 6 bases and V by 6 bases; bases with no gene match: 8. DNA of the CDR3: TGTGCCAGCTCTCCGGGACAGAGATTCAATGAGCAGTTCTTC. Amino acids: CASSPGQRFNEQFF.

This chain links TRBV4-3 with TRBJ2-2; D possibly corresponds to TRBD1 (5 bases). CDR3 length: 17 amino acids. Trimming cost V 0 bases and J 4 bases, with 15 bases left between them. The germline CDR1 and CDR2 sequences are LGHNA and YSLEER. The CDR3 reads CASSQDSLGAGTGELFF. In nucleotides, the CDR3 is TGCGCCAGCAGCCAAGATTCCCTAGGGGCAGGCACCGGGGAGCTGTTTTTT.

This clone has a handful of counts. The CDR3 nucleotides are TGTGCCAGCAGTTACTCGACTGGTGCACCTGGCGAGCAGTACTTC. This codes for CASSYSTGAPGEQYF. The chain is built from TRBV6-5 and TRBJ2-7, with D uncertain. This CDR3 has 15 residues. Germline-derived CDR1 and CDR2 are MNHEY and SVGAGI. V lost 0 bases and J lost 6, with 15 bases in between.

The J gene is TRBJ2-6, the V gene TRBV14; a possible D gene is TRBD1 (5 bases). V dropped 0 bases and J dropped 4 bases, with 28 bases sitting between them. Germline loops: CDR1 SGHDN, CDR2 FVKESK. The CDR3 length is 22 residues. The CDR3 protein is CASSQEGFRGRVGVRGANVLTF. The CDR3 DNA reads as TGTGCCAGCAGCCAAGAAGGTTTTAGGGGCAGAGTTGGAGTAAGGGGGGCCAACGTCCTGACTTTC. The full variable domain, in which reference TRBV14 and TRBJ2-6 provide the parts outside the CDR3, is EAGVTQFPSHSVIEKGQTVTLRCDPISGHDNLYWYRRVMGKEIKFLLHFVKESKQDESGMPNNRFLAERTGGTYSTLKVQPAELEDSGVYFCASSQEGFRGRVGVRGANVLTFGAGSRLTVL.